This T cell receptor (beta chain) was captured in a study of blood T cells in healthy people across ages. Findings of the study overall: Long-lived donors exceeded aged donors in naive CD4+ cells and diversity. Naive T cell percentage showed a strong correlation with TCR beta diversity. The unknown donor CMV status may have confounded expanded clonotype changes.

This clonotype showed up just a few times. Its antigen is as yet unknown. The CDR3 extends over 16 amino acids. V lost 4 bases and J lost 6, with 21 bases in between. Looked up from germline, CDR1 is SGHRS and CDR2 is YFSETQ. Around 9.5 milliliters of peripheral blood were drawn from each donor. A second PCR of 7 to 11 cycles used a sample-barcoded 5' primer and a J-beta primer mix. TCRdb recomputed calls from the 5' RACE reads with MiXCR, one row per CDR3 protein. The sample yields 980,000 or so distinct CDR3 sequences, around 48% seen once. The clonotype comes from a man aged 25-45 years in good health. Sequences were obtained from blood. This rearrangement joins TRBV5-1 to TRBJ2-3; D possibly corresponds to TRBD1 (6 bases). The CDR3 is CASSRTGSTLWDTQYF. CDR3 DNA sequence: TGCGCCAGCAGCCGAACAGGGAGCACCCTTTGGGATACGCAGTATTTT.